Sequencing of this T cell receptor (beta chain) was carried out in a study of beta chain features in type 1 diabetes. The whole isolated RNA underwent reverse transcription, so sequencing captured expressed TCRB transcripts. Assay: immunoSEQ multiplex PCR; the TCRdb copy retains only in-frame clones and omits some. Of about 250,000 clones in the sample, approximately 10% are singletons; the top ten hold about 0.018%. Study-wide results and caveats: For type 1 diabetes patients, VDJ junctions showed fewer insertions and more deletions. Type 1 diabetes patients had moderately but significantly shorter TCRB CDR3s in all four CD4+ subsets. Resolution of whether HLA type affects TCRB rearrangement was not achieved here.

In its sample, this clone was seen a few times. Its target is unknown. The sample taken for sequencing was naive CD4+ T cells from blood. The receptor comes from a man aged 30 to 39 with type 1 diabetes.

The CDR3 here is CASRGQVVSDTQYF. Here the CDR3 DNA reads TGTGCCAGCAGGGGACAGGTTGTTTCAGATACGCAGTATTTT. V and J are TRBV7-9 and TRBJ2-3; 8 positions match TRBD1. V lost 6 bases and J lost 4; bases outside the gene matches: 6. The CDR3 covers 14 residues. CDR1 and CDR2 from the germline V gene are SEHNR and FQNEAQ (reference sequence).